This TCR beta chain was captured by sequencing in a study of Ad26.COV2.S vaccination and SARS-CoV-2 variants. Points on this clone: Antigen: not known.

After removal of 4 bases from V and 4 bases from J, the junction contained 10 bases not matched to a gene. The CDR3 runs to 15 residues. Germline lookup yields CDR1 SGHRS and CDR2 YFSETQ. TCRdb's copy holds only in-frame clones and misses some; the assay was immunoSEQ multiplex PCR. The repertoire holds about 680,000 clones, about 90% seen once, with about 1.5% in the top ten. Regarding treatment: around 19 received Ad26.COV2.S at low or high dose, single or two shots; a few received placebo; per-sample allocation not given. Samples were taken on day 63 after the first vaccine or placebo injection. General observations from the study: Vaccine recipients surpassed placebo recipients in spike-specific TCR breadth.

The sequence was obtained from a person aged 18-60 years who received the Ad26.COV2.S COVID-19 vaccine or a placebo. The J gene is TRBJ2-5, the V gene TRBV5-1, with TRBD2 matching over 7 bases. The sequences come from peripheral blood, collected in a trial of Ad26.COV2.S vaccine versus placebo. The CDR3 here is CASSPRLAGGETQYF. The CDR3 DNA reads TGCGCCAGCAGCCCCCGACTAGCCGGGGGAGAGACCCAGTACTTC.